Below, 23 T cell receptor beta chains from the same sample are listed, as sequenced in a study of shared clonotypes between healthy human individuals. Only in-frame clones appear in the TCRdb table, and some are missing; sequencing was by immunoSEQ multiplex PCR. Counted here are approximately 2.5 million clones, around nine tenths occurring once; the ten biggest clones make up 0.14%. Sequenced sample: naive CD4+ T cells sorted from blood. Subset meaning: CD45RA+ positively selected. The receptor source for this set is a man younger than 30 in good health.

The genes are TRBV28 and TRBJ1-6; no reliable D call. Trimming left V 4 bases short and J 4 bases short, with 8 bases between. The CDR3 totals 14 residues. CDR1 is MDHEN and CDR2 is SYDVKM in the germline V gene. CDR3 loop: CASSSGRYNSPLHF. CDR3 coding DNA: TGTGCCAGCAGTTCCGGACGGTATAATTCACCCCTCCACTTT.

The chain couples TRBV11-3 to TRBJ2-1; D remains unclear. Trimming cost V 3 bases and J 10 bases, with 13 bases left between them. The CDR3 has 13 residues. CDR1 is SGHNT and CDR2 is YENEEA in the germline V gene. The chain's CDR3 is CASSFLYTGEQFF. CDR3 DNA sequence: TGTGCCAGCAGCTTCCTTTACACGGGCGAGCAGTTCTTC.

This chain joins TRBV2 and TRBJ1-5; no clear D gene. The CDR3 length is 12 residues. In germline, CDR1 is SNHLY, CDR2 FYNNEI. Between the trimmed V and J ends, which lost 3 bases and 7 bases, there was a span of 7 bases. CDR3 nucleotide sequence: TGTGCCAGCAGTGACTCGATCCAGCCCCAGCATTTT. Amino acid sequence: CASSDSIQPQHF.

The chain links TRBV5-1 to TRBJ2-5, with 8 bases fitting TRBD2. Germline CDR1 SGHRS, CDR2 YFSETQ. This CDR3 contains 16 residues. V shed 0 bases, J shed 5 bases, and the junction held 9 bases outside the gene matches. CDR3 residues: CASSLVGLAGRETQYF. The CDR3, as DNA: TGCGCCAGCAGCTTGGTTGGCCTAGCGGGCCGCGAGACCCAGTACTTC.

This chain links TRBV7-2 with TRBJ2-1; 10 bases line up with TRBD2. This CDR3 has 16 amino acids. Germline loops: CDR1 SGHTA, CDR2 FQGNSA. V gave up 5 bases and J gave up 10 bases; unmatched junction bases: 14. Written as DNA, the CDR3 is TGTGCCAGCAGCACAAGGCGCCTAGCGGGAGTCGGAGAGCAGTTCTTC. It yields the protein CASSTRRLAGVGEQFF. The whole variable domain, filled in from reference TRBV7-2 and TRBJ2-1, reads GAGVSQSPSNKVTEKGKDVELRCDPISGHTALYWYRQSLGQGLEFLIYFQGNSAPDKSGLPSDRFSAERTGGSVSTLTIQRTQQEDSAVYLCASSTRRLAGVGEQFFGPGTRLTVL.

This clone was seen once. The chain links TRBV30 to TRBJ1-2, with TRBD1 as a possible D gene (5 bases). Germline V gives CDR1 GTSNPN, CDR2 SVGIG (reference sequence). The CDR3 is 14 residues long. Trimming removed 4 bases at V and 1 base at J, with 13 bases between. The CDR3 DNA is TGTGCCTGGATAGAGGGACTGAGTAACTATGGCTACACCTTC. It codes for CAWIEGLSNYGYTF.

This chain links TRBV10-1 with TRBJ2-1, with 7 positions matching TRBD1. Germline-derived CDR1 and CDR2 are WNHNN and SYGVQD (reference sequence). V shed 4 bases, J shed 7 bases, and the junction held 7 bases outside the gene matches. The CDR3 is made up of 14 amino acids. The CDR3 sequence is CASSARQDRNEQFF. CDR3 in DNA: TGCGCCAGCAGTGCTCGGCAGGACAGGAATGAGCAGTTCTTC.

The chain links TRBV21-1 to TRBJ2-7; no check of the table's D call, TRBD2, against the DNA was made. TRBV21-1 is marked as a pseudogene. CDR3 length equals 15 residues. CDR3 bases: TGTGCCAGCAGCAGTCTCCCCCTACGCTCCTACGAGCAGTACTTC. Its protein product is CASSSLPLRSYEQYF.

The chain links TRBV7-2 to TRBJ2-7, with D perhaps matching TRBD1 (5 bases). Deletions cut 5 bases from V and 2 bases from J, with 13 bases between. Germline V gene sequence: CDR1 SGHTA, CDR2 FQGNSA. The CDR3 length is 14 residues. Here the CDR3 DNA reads TGTGCCAGCAGCCCAAATCCACAGGCCTACGAGCAGTACTTC. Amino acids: CASSPNPQAYEQYF.

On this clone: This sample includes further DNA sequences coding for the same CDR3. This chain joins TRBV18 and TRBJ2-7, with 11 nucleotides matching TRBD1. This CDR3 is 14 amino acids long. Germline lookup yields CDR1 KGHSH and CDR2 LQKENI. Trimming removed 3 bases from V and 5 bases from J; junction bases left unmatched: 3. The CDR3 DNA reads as TGTGCCAGCTCACCGGGACAGGGGGTCCACGAGCAGTACTTC. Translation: CASSPGQGVHEQYF.

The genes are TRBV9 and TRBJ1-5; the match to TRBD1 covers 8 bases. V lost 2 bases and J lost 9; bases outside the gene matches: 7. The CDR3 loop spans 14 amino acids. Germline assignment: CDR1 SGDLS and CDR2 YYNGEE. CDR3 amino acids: CASSVGQDPPPQHF. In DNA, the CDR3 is TGTGCCAGCAGCGTGGGACAGGACCCCCCGCCCCAGCATTTT.

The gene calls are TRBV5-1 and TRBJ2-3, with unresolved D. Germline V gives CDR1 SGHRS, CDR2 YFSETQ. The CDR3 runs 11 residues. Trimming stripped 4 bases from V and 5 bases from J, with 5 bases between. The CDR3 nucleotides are TGCGCCAGCAGCGCGGTAGATACGCAGTATTTT. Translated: CASSAVDTQYF.

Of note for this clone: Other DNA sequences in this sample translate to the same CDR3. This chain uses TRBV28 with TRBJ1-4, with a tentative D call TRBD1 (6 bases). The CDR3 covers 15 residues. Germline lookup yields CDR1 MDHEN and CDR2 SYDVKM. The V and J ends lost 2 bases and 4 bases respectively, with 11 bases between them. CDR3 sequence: CASSLQGGGNEKLFF. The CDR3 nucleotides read TGTGCCAGCAGTTTACAGGGAGGGGGTAATGAAAAACTGTTTTTT. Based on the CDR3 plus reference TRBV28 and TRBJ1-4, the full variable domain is DVKVTQSSRYLVKRTGEKVFLECVQDMDHENMFWYRQDPGLGLRLIYFSYDVKMKEKGDIPEGYSVSREKKERFSLILESASTNQTSMYLCASSLQGGGNEKLFFGSGTQLSVL.

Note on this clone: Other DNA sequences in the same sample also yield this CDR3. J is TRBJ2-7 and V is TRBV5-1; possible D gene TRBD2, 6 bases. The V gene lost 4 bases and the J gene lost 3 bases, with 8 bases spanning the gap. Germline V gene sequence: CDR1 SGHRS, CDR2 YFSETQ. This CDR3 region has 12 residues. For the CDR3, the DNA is TGCGCCAGCAGCCGGGACTTCTACGAGCAGTACTTC. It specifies CASSRDFYEQYF.

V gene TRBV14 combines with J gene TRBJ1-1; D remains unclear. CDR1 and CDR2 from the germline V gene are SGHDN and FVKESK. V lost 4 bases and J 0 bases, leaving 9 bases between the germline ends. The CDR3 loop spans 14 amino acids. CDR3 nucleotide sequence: TGTGCCAGCAGCCGTCAAGACATGAACACTGAAGCTTTCTTT. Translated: CASSRQDMNTEAFF.

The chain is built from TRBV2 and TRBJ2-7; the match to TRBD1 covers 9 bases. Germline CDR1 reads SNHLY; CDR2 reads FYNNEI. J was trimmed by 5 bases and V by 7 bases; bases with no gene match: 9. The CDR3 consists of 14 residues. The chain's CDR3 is CASIEDRGFHEQYF. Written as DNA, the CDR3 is TGTGCCAGCATCGAGGACAGGGGTTTCCACGAGCAGTACTTC.

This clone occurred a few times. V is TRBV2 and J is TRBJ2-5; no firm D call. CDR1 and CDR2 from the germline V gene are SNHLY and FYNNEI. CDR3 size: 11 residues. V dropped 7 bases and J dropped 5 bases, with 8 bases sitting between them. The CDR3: CASNRVETQYF. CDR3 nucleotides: TGTGCCAGCAATAGGGTGGAGACCCAGTACTTC.

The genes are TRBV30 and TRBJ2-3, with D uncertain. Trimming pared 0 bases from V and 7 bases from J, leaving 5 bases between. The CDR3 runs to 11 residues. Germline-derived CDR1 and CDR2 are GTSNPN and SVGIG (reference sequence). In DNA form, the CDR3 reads TGTGCCTGGAGTGTACAGAATACGCAGTATTTT. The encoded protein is CAWSVQNTQYF.

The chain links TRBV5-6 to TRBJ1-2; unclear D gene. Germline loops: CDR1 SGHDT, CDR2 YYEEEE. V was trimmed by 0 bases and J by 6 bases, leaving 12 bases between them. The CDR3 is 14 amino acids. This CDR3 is CASSLAKGHDGYTF. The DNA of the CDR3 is TGTGCCAGCAGCTTGGCCAAAGGGCACGATGGCTACACCTTC.

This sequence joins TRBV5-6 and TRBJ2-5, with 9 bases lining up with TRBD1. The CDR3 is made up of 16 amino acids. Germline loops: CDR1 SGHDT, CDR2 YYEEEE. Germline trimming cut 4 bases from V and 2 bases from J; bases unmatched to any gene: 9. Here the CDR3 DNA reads TGTGCCAGCAGCATTACAGGGGGCGCTGGTCAAGAGACCCAGTACTTC. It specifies CASSITGGAGQETQYF.

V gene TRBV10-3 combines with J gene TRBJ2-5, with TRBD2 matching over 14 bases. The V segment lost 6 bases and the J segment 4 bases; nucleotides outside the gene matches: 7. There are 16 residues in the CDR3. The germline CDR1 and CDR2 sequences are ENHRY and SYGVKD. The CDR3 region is CAISWQTSGRVETQYF. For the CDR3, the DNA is TGTGCCATCAGCTGGCAGACTAGCGGGAGGGTAGAGACCCAGTACTTC.

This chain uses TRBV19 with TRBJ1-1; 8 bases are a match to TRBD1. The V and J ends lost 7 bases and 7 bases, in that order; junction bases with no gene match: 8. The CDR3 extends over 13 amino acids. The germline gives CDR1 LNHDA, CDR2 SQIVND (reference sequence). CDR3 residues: CASIDRGPGEAFF. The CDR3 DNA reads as TGTGCCAGTATCGACAGGGGTCCGGGTGAAGCTTTCTTT.

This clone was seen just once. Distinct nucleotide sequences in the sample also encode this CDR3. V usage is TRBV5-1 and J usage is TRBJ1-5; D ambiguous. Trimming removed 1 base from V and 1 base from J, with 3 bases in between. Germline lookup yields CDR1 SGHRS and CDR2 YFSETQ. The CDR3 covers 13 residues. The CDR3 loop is CASSLLSNQPQHF. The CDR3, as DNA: TGCGCCAGCAGCTTGTTAAGCAATCAGCCCCAGCATTTT.